Listed here are 14 T cell receptor beta chains from one sample, sequenced in a study of identical twins. TCRdb called the 5' RACE reads again in MiXCR, with one record for every CDR3 protein. Of about 240,000 distinct CDR3 sequences listed, approximately 8% were seen once; the top ten hold around 5%. The data also belong to a second study, concerning yellow fever vaccine responses in identical twins.

The sequencing sample was made of CD8+ T cells sorted from blood. The receptors were gathered from a woman aged 18 to 35 in good health.

On this clonotype itself: The germline gene is not matched at one end of the junction; a read error may be the cause. The rearrangement links TRBV29-1 to TRBJ1-1; TRBD1 aligns across 7 bases. The CDR3 contains 13 residues. Looked up from germline, CDR1 is SQVTM and CDR2 is ANQGSEA. The CDR3 coding sequence is TGCAGCGTACGGGACAGACTGAACACTGAAGTTTTCTTT. Amino acids: CSVRDRLNTEVFF.

The sample holds a few counts of this clonotype. The chain is built from TRBV6-2 or TRBV6-3 and TRBJ2-2; no firm D call. Trimming shortened V by 7 bases and J by 7 bases, and 10 bases separated the two germline ends. Germline assignment: CDR1 MNHEY and CDR2 SVGEGT. The CDR3 length is 12 residues. The DNA of the CDR3 is TGTGCCAGCACCATCGGCGACGGGGAGCTGTTTTTT. Amino acid sequence: CASTIGDGELFF.

The J gene is TRBJ2-7, the V gene TRBV12-3 or TRBV12-4, with 10 bases matching TRBD2. This CDR3 contains 15 residues. The V gene end was trimmed by 5 bases and the J gene end by 3 bases; junction bases not matched to a gene: 7. CDR3 DNA: TGTGCCAGCAGTAGGTCCGGGACTAGCGACTACGAGCAGTACTTC. Amino acids: CASSRSGTSDYEQYF.

This clonotype has a handful of counts. This chain uses TRBV5-6 with TRBJ2-1, with TRBD2 as a possible D gene (5 bases). Per germline, CDR1 SGHDT and CDR2 YYEEEE. CDR3 length: 15 amino acids. V lost 2 bases, J lost 6 bases, and 15 bases lay in between. The CDR3 reads CASSFPDSPGNEQFF. The CDR3 coding sequence is TGTGCCAGCAGCTTTCCGGACTCGCCTGGCAATGAGCAGTTCTTC.

In DNA form, the CDR3 reads TGCAGTGCTAGAGATTATTTAGGACTAGTTGATACAGATACGCAGTATTTT. Translation: CSARDYLGLVDTDTQYF. This chain links TRBV20-1 with TRBJ2-3; 7 positions agree with TRBD2. V lost 0 bases and J lost 3; bases outside the gene matches: 12. The CDR3 length is 17 residues. CDR1 is DFQATT, CDR2 SNEGSKA, per germline (reference sequence).

This clonotype has just a few counts. V usage is TRBV20-1 and J usage is TRBJ2-3; D gene ambiguous. The CDR3 consists of 11 residues. V lost 5 bases and J lost 3, with 6 bases in between. The V gene's germline CDR1 is DFQATT and CDR2 SNEGSKA (reference sequence). The chain's CDR3 is CSARQTDTQYF. CDR3 DNA sequence: TGCAGTGCTCGTCAGACAGATACGCAGTATTTT.

This clonotype was counted only a few times. V usage is TRBV2 and J usage is TRBJ1-4; D not certain. Germline CDR1 reads SNHLY; CDR2 reads FYNNEI. V was clipped by 5 bases and J by 5 bases, with 18 bases between them. The CDR3 contains 16 residues. CDR3 amino acids: CASSKPPDGENEKLFF. In nucleotides, the CDR3 is TGTGCCAGCAGTAAACCCCCGGACGGAGAGAATGAAAAACTGTTTTTT.

This clonotype has more than one count but fewer than ten. The V call is TRBV12-3 or TRBV12-4, the J call TRBJ2-5; possibly TRBD2 for D (7 bases). The CDR3 is 12 amino acids. V was shortened by 9 bases and J by 9 bases, with 17 bases between the two germline ends. The CDR3 nucleotides read TGTGCCAGTACGGCGGGGGCGAATCCCCAGTACTTC. This codes for CASTAGANPQYF.

This clonotype has at least ten counts. The chain employs TRBV20-1 and TRBJ2-7; D remains unclear. Germline V gene lookup returns CDR1 DFQATT and CDR2 SNEGSKA (reference sequence). The V gene lost 2 bases and the J gene lost 0 bases, with 11 bases spanning the gap. This CDR3 is 14 amino acids long. DNA of the CDR3: TGCAGTGCTAGAAGCCAGGAGAGCTCCTACGAGCAGTACGTC. Its translation is CSARSQESSYEQYV.

The CDR3 nucleotides read TGTGCCAGCAGCAACCCGGGACTAGCGAAAGGAGATACGCAGTATTTT. It translates to CASSNPGLAKGDTQYF. V gene TRBV27 combines with J gene TRBJ2-3, with 10 positions matching TRBD2. This CDR3 has 16 residues. The germline CDR1 and CDR2 sequences are MNHEY and SMNVEV (reference sequence). The junction had 11 bases not matched to a gene; V was cut back by 6 bases and J by 5 bases.

The sample holds a few counts of this clonotype. The CDR3 is CASSLSLGHEQFF. CDR3 in DNA: TGTGCCAGCAGTCTTAGTCTGGGGCACGAGCAGTTCTTC. This chain connects TRBV12-3 or TRBV12-4 to TRBJ2-1, with D possibly being TRBD1 (5 bases). The CDR3 is made up of 13 amino acids. The germline V and J ends were trimmed by 5 bases and 10 bases, with 15 bases remaining between them.

The chain employs TRBV20-1 and TRBJ1-5; 10 bases are shared with TRBD1. V lost 4 bases to trimming and J lost 1 base; unmatched junction nucleotides: 4. The CDR3 extends over 15 amino acids. Per the germline V gene, CDR1 is DFQATT and CDR2 is SNEGSKA (reference sequence). The DNA for the CDR3 is TGCAGTGCTACAGGGACAGGGGTAAGCAATCAGCCCCAGCATTTT. It translates to CSATGTGVSNQPQHF.

This chain uses TRBV29-1 with TRBJ1-2, with 7 bases lining up with TRBD1. Per germline, CDR1 SQVTM and CDR2 ANQGSEA. V lost 8 bases to trimming and J lost 4 bases; unmatched junction nucleotides: 10. The CDR3 runs 13 residues. This CDR3 reads CSYDRADVYGYTF. CDR3 nucleotide sequence: TGCAGCTATGACAGGGCGGATGTCTATGGCTACACCTTC.

The chain couples TRBV2 to TRBJ2-1; 9 bases agree with TRBD2. J lost 7 bases, V lost 4 bases, and 8 bases had no gene match. The CDR3 sequence is 15 residues long. CDR1 SNHLY and CDR2 FYNNEI come from the germline V gene. The CDR3 region is CASSGSASGKNEQFF. The CDR3 DNA reads as TGTGCCAGCAGTGGGTCGGCTAGCGGGAAGAATGAGCAGTTCTTC.